The sequence of this T cell receptor beta chain was determined in a study of response to subunit inactivated influenza vaccine. Germline loops: CDR1 MNHEY, CDR2 SVGAGI. Trimming took 5 bases from V and 5 from J, leaving 16 bases between them. The CDR3 has 14 residues. This clonotype showed up just a few times. TCRdb fed the RT-PCR reads into MiXCR, producing one record per CDR3 protein. This sample has under 850,000 distinct CDR3 sequences, with approximately 17% found just once. This receptor was taken from a man between 50 and 59 years old who received an inactivated influenza vaccine. Specimen: PBMCs from blood, collected approximately 5 days after vaccination. V usage is TRBV6-5 and J usage is TRBJ2-7; possibly TRBD1 for D (6 bases). The CDR3 DNA follows: TGTGCCAGCAGTCACTACAGGGAGCGAGACGAGCAGTACTTC. Translation gives CASSHYRERDEQYF.